This is a list of T cell receptor beta chains from one sample in a study of blood T cell repertoires in COVID-19. Here immunoSEQ multiplex PCR was the method, and the copy in TCRdb shows in-frame clones only, minus some. Altogether just over 85,000 clones are present, roughly nine tenths being singletons, with the ten largest covering about 8.1%. The sequencing sample was made of peripheral blood. Receptors were obtained from a man between 50 and 59 years old with acute or convalescent COVID-19. Each CDR3 is given with its conserved first and last residue. The D gene is left open where the match is weak. For some rows the clone size is stated as once, few or many, or as a class when expanded; others skip it.

DNA	CDR3	V	size	J	D
TGTGCCAGCAGCCTAAGGGTCCAGGGGACCCAGTACTTC	CASSLRVQGTQYF	TRBV27	once	TRBJ2-5	.
TGTGCCAGCAGTTCTACCATCAGCACAGATACGCAGTATTTT	CASSSTISTDTQYF	TRBV28	.	TRBJ2-3	.
TGTGCCAGCAGTCGGGACAGGGGAGGTCAGCCCCAGCATTTT	CASSRDRGGQPQHF	TRBV28	.	TRBJ1-5	TRBD1
TGTGCCAGTAGTATCAGGCAAGGAGGTACCGGGGAGCTGTTTTTT	CASSIRQGGTGELFF	TRBV19	.	TRBJ2-2	.
TGTGCCAGCAGTGAAAGCGGCGGGACAGGCTCCTACAATGAGCAGTTCTTC	CASSESGGTGSYNEQFF	TRBV25-1	.	TRBJ2-1	TRBD1
TGTGCCTGGAGTGACAGGGGCCTTAACTATGGCTACACCTTC	CAWSDRGLNYGYTF	TRBV30	.	TRBJ1-2	TRBD1
TGCGCCAGCAGCCAGGCGGGACTAACGTACAATGAGCAGTTCTTC	CASSQAGLTYNEQFF	TRBV4-1	.	TRBJ2-1	TRBD2
TGTGCCAGCAGCTTAGATAACAGGCCGAATTCACCCCTCCACTTT	CASSLDNRPNSPLHF	TRBV7-2	.	TRBJ1-6	.
TGTGCCATCGGGGGACAGGGGAGCGAGCAGTACTTC	CAIGGQGSEQYF	TRBV10-3	once	TRBJ2-7	TRBD1
TGTGCCACCAGCAGAGAGGACAGGGGTTACGAGCAGTACTTC	CATSREDRGYEQYF	TRBV15	.	TRBJ2-7	TRBD1
TGTGCCAGTAGTATAGAGGGGACAGGACGGAACACTGAAGCTTTCTTT	CASSIEGTGRNTEAFF	TRBV19	.	TRBJ1-1	TRBD1
TGTGCTAGTGGTTTGGTACCTCTCCGGCTAGCGGGGGGCCCTACCGAGACCCAGTACTTC	CASGLVPLRLAGGPTETQYF	TRBV12-5	.	TRBJ2-5	TRBD2
TGTGCCAGCTCACCACCGAGGGGTCTTTCAAGCGGGGAAGCCTACAATGAGCAGTTCTTC	CASSPPRGLSSGEAYNEQFF	TRBV18	.	TRBJ2-1	TRBD2
TGTGCCAGCAGCTCCGGGAGCTCCTACGAGCAGTACTTC	CASSSGSSYEQYF	TRBV5-6	.	TRBJ2-7	.
TGTGCCAGCAGCCGGAGTGATAGCAATCAGCCCCAGCATTTT	CASSRSDSNQPQHF	TRBV28	.	TRBJ1-5	.
TGTGCCAGCAGCTTAGCACACTACAATGAGCAGTTCTTC	CASSLAHYNEQFF	TRBV7-6	.	TRBJ2-1	.
TGTGCCAGCAGTGATCGCGGGGGAGTTCAAGAGACCCAGTACTTC	CASSDRGGVQETQYF	TRBV6-1	once	TRBJ2-5	TRBD2
TGTGCCAGCAGCTTCTCCGACAGGGGGTATGGCTACACCTTC	CASSFSDRGYGYTF	TRBV7-2	.	TRBJ1-2	TRBD1
TGTGCCAGCAGTGAACCGGTTAATGGCTACACCTTC	CASSEPVNGYTF	TRBV28	.	TRBJ1-2	.
TGCGCCAGCAGCTTTAGGCCGGGACAGGAAAATTCACCCCTCCACTTT	CASSFRPGQENSPLHF	TRBV5-1	.	TRBJ1-6	TRBD1
TGTGCCATCAGTGAGTCGCGGAATTCTGGGGCCAACGTCCTGACTTTC	CAISESRNSGANVLTF	TRBV10-3	.	TRBJ2-6	.
TGCGCCAGCAGCCAAGGGGACAGGGCCTTTATGAACACTGAAGCTTTCTTT	CASSQGDRAFMNTEAFF	TRBV4-1	.	TRBJ1-1	TRBD1
TGCGCCAGCAGTACGGGGGTAGCTAATGAAAAACTGTTTTTT	CASSTGVANEKLFF	TRBV4-1	.	TRBJ1-4	.
TGTGCCAGTTCTAGAAATAGCGGGGGATCCACAGATACGCAGTATTTT	CASSRNSGGSTDTQYF	TRBV19	.	TRBJ2-3	TRBD2
TGTGCCAGCAGTTTATCTGGACAGGGGGCTTTCTTT	CASSLSGQGAFF	TRBV12-3/TRBV12-4	once	TRBJ1-1	TRBD1
TGCGCCAGCAGTGAGATAACGGAGCGCGCTATCTTCTATAATTCACCCCTCCACTTT	CASSEITERAIFYNSPLHF	TRBV10-1	.	TRBJ1-6	.
TGTGCCAGTAGTAGCCAAATTCAGGTGTCACCCCTCCACTTT	CASSSQIQVSPLHF	TRBV19	few	TRBJ1-6	.
TGTGCCAGCAGCTCCAGGGATGGCTACACCTTC	CASSSRDGYTF	TRBV7-3	.	TRBJ1-2	.
TGTGCCAGCAGCTTTAGCAGGAACACTGAAGCTTTCTTT	CASSFSRNTEAFF	TRBV7-9	.	TRBJ1-1	.
TGTGCCAGCAGTCCCCAGGCTTTCTCTGGAAACACCATATATTTT	CASSPQAFSGNTIYF	TRBV11-2	.	TRBJ1-3	.
TGTGCCAGCAGTTTGTTCCAGAACACTGAAGCTTTCTTT	CASSLFQNTEAFF	TRBV12-3/TRBV12-4	.	TRBJ1-1	.
TGCAGCGTTGCACAGCGGTTGAACACTGAAGCTTTCTTT	CSVAQRLNTEAFF	TRBV29-1	.	TRBJ1-1	.
TGCAGCGTTGAAGAGGGCCGGCACACCGGGGAGCTGTTTTTT	CSVEEGRHTGELFF	TRBV29-1	.	TRBJ2-2	.